One T cell receptor beta chain is described in this entry. The antigen is undetermined. The record originates from a study of T cell responses to AZD1222 COVID-19 vaccine. CDR1 and CDR2 (germline): MGHRA, YSYEKL. V trimming: 2 bases; J trimming: 5 bases; junction bases outside the gene matches: 10. The CDR3 consists of 17 residues. Assay: immunoSEQ multiplex PCR; the TCRdb copy retains only in-frame clones and omits some. Here the sample spans tens of thousands of clones, around 89% being singletons. General observations from the study: The study reported that nearly half of spike-specific TCRs target unmutated variant regions.

V is TRBV4-1 and J is TRBJ2-7; TRBD1 aligns across 12 bases. Sequences were derived from peripheral blood, sampled on day 0 of AZD1222 vaccination. This sequence was found in an adult in good health. The CDR3 loop reads CASSQTPGQGALDEQYF. The CDR3 DNA follows: TGCGCCAGCAGCCAAACACCGGGACAGGGGGCGCTGGACGAGCAGTACTTC.